This T cell receptor (beta chain) was obtained from a study of CD8 T cells in ankylosing spondylitis. Comments on this clonotype: Antigen unknown.

MiXCR was run by TCRdb on the 5' RACE reads, yielding one entry per CDR3 protein. The repertoire consists of around 39,000 distinct CDR3 sequences, with roughly 13% occurring once and the leading ten covering 25% to 35%. Study-wide points: Matched synovial fluid from ankylosing spondylitis patients was reported to be enriched for disease-linked clones.

Trimming shortened V by 1 base and J by 7 bases, and 7 bases separated the two germline ends. The length of the CDR3 is 12 residues. Germline CDR1 reads SGHAT; CDR2 reads FQNNGV. V gene TRBV11-2 combines with J gene TRBJ1-2, with D unclear. This TCR came from a male donor with ankylosing spondylitis. Sequenced input: synovial fluid, either unsorted or a sorted T cell fraction (not recorded which). The CDR3 loop is CASSLGNRGYTF. DNA for the CDR3: TGTGCCAGCAGCTTAGGTAACCGTGGCTACACCTTC.